The 7 T cell receptor beta chains below all came from one sample that was sequenced in a study of graft-versus-host responses after intestinal transplantation. Measured with immunoSEQ multiplex PCR; TCRdb has only the in-frame clones, and not every one. The table records some 27,000 clones, approximately 96% of them present only once. Material: PBMCs, obtained roughly 32 days after intestinal transplant. All receptors come from a human patient who received an intestinal transplant, so some T cells may come from the graft donor.

The chain has TRBV4-3 and TRBJ1-1, with D possibly TRBD1 on 5 matching bases. Per germline, CDR1 LGHNA and CDR2 YSLEER. The CDR3 has 14 amino acids. Deletions cut 3 bases from V and 1 base from J, with 9 bases between. The CDR3 protein is CASSQIGQNTEAFF. The CDR3 DNA reads as TGCGCCAGCAGCCAGATCGGACAGAACACTGAAGCTTTCTTT.

The chain combines TRBV30 with TRBJ2-3, with D perhaps given as TRBD1 or TRBD2 (6 bases each). In germline, CDR1 is GTSNPN, CDR2 SVGIG (reference sequence). V was shortened by 0 bases and J by 3 bases, with 16 bases between the two germline ends. This CDR3 is 16 amino acids long. CDR3 protein: CAWSVRLGGATDTQYF. The CDR3 coding sequence is TGTGCCTGGAGTGTAAGGCTCGGGGGCGCGACAGATACGCAGTATTTT.

This rearrangement joins TRBV7-2 to TRBJ1-5; D not resolved. V lost 5 bases and J 0 bases, leaving 11 bases between the germline ends. CDR1 SGHTA and CDR2 FQGNSA come from the germline V gene. The CDR3 loop spans 15 amino acids. CDR3 DNA sequence: TGTGCCAGCAGCCCCGACGGATATAGCAATCAGCCCCAGCATTTT. Encoded protein: CASSPDGYSNQPQHF.

The CDR3 DNA follows: TGTGCCAGCAGCTCGAGGGGGGGGTATGGCTACACCTTC. This gives the protein CASSSRGGYGYTF. This chain links TRBV7-8 with TRBJ1-2; TRBD1 is a possible D gene (6 bases). Trimming shortened V by 4 bases and J by 5 bases, and 11 bases separated the two germline ends. The CDR3 runs to 13 residues. Germline-derived CDR1 and CDR2 are SGHVS and FQNEAQ.

The chain joins TRBV13 to TRBJ1-1; perhaps TRBD1 as D (5 bases). The CDR3 is 15 amino acids. CDR1 and CDR2 from the germline V gene are PRHDT and FYEKMQ (reference sequence). Trimming pared 4 bases from V and 1 base from J, leaving 13 bases between. The CDR3 bases are TGTGCCAGCAGCTCCCGGGACCGACAGAACACTGAAGCTTTCTTT. Translated, it gives CASSSRDRQNTEAFF.

The chain combines TRBV5-6 with TRBJ1-2; TRBD1 matches at 7 bases. This CDR3 contains 14 residues. Trimming cost V 4 bases and J 2 bases; bases outside gene matches: 5. Germline V gives CDR1 SGHDT, CDR2 YYEEEE. Here the CDR3 DNA reads TGTGCCAGCAGCATTTTACAGGGGAACTATGGCTACACCTTC. Protein sequence: CASSILQGNYGYTF.

J is TRBJ1-5 and V is TRBV7-9, with 9 bases aligning to TRBD1. The ends lost 5 bases at V and 3 bases at J; junction bases unmatched: 5. The CDR3 runs to 15 residues. Germline values: CDR1 SEHNR, CDR2 FQNEAQ (reference sequence). In DNA, the CDR3 is TGTGCCAGCAGCCCTACAGGGGGCAACAATCAGCCCCAGCATTTT. This translates into CASSPTGGNNQPQHF. Full variable domain (rest looked up from reference TRBV7-9 and TRBJ1-5): DTGVSQNPRHKITKRGQNVTFRCDPISEHNRLYWYRQTLGQGPEFLTYFQNEAQLEKSRLLSDRFSAERPKGSFSTLEIQRTEQGDSAMYLCASSPTGGNNQPQHFGDGTRLSIL.